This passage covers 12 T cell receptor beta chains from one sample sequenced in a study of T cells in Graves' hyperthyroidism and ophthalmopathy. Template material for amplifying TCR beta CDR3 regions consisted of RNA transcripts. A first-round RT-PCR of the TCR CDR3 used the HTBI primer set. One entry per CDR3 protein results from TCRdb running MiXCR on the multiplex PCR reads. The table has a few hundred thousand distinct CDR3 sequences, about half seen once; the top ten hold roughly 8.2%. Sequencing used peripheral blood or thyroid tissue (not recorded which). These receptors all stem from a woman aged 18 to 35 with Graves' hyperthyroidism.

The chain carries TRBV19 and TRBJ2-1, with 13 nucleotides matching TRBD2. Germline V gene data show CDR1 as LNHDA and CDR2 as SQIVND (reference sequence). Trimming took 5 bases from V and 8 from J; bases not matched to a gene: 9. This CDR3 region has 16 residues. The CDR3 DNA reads TGTGCCAGTAGTCCGCAACTAGCGGGAGGGCCATATGAGCAGTTCTTC. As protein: CASSPQLAGGPYEQFF.

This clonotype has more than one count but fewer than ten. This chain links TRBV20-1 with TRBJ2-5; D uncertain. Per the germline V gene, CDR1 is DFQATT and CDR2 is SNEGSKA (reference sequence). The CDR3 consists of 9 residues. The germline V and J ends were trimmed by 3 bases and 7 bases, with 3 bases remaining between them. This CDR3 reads CSARGTQYF. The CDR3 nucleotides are TGCAGTGCTAGGGGGACCCAGTACTTC.

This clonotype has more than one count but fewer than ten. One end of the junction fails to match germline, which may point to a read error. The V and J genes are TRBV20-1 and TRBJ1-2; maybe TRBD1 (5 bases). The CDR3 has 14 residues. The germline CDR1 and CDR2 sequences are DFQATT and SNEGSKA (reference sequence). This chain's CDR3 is CSAREGSANYGYTF. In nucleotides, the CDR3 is TGCAGTGCGAGAGAGGGGTCAGCTAACTATGGCTACACCTTC.

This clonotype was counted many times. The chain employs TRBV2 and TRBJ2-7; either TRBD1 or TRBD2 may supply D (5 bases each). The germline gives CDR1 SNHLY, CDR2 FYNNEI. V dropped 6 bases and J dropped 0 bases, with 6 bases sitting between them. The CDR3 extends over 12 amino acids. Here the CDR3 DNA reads TGTGCCAGCAGGGGGGTCTCCTACGAGCAGTACTTC. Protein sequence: CASRGVSYEQYF.

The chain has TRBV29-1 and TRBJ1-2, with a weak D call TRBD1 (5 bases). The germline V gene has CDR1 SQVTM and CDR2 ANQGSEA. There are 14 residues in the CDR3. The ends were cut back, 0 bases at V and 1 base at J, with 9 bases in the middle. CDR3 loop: CSVEDQGDNYGYTF. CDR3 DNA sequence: TGCAGCGTTGAAGACCAGGGAGATAACTATGGCTACACCTTC.

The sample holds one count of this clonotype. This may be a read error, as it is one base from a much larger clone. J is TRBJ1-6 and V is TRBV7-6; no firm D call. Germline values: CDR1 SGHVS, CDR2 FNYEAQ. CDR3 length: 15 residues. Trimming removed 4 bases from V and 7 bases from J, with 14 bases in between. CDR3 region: CASSSYRRRNSPLHF. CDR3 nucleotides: TGTGCCAGCAGCTCTTATAGGAGGCGGAATTCACCCCTCCACTTT. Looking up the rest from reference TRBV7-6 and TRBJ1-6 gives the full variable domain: GAGVSQSPRYKVTKRGQDVALRCDPISGHVSLYWYRQALGQGPEFLTYFNYEAQQDKSGLPNDRFSAERPEGSISTLTIQRTEQRDSAMYRCASSSYRRRNSPLHFGNGTRLTVT.

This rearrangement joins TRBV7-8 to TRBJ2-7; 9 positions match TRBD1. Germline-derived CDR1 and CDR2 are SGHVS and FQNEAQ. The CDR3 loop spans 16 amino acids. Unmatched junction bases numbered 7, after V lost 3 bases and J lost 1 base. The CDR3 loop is CASSFSGTGLSYEQYF. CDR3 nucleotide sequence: TGTGCCAGCAGCTTCTCCGGGACAGGGTTATCCTACGAGCAGTACTTC.

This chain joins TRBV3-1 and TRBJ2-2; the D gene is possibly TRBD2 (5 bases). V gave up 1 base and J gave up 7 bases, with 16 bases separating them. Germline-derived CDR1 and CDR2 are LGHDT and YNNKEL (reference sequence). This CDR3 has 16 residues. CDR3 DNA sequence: TGTGCCAGCAGCCAAGGGCCTAGCAGATACGGCGGGGAGCTGTTTTTT. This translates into CASSQGPSRYGGELFF.

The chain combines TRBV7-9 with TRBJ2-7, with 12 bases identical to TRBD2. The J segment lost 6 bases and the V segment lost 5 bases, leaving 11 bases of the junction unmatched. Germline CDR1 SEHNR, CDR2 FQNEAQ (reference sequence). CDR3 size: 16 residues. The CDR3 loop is CASSGTSGRTLPEQYF. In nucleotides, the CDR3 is TGTGCCAGCAGCGGCACTAGCGGGAGGACTCTGCCCGAGCAGTACTTC.

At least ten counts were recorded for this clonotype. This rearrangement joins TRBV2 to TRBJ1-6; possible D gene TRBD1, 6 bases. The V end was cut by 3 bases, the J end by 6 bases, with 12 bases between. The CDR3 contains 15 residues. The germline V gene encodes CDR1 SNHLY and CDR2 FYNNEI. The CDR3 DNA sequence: TGTGCCAGCAGTGAGGGGGCCGGGTTTAATTCACCCCTCCACTTT. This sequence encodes CASSEGAGFNSPLHF.

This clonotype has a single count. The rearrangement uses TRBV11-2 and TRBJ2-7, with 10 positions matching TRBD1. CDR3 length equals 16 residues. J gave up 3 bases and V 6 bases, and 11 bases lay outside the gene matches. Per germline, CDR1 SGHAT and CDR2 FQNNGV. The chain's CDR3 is CASSQVTGGPDYEQYF. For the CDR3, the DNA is TGTGCCAGCAGTCAAGTGACAGGGGGCCCCGACTACGAGCAGTACTTC.

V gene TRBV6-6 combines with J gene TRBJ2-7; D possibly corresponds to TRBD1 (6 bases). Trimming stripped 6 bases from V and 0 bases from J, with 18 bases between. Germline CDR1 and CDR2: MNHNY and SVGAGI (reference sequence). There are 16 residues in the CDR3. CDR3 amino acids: CASSRHGDTYSYEQYF. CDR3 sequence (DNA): TGTGCCAGCAGCAGACACGGGGACACCTACTCCTACGAGCAGTACTTC.